This T cell receptor (beta chain) originates from a study of T cell responses to AZD1222 COVID-19 vaccine (TCRdb year 2021). As for the study more broadly: TCR sequencing was performed for approximately 240 trial participants, of whom around 210 were given two doses of AZD1222 and approximately 25 were given two doses of MenACWY control vaccine. Trial participants were enrolled by age into subgroups of 18-55, 56-69 and 70-plus years, and about 150, 27 and 61 TCR-sequenced participants, respectively, were included in these subgroups. General study outcomes and caveats: Participants were mostly white British, with more females than males. The authors suggested clonal diversity may have been underestimated. The 56-69-year group was small, and its depth increase did not reach significance, likely because of low power. Vaccine-associated CD4 TCRs spanned the whole spike protein, with dominant responses in regions 160-218 and 743-854. Conclusions about previously exposed vaccinees were limited because only six AZD1222 recipients were SARS-CoV-2 seropositive at baseline. Epitopes outside the regions mutated in the B.1.351 and B.1.1.7 variants were reportedly recognized by nearly half of the unique spike-specific TCRs. Because no samples from the day 14 peak response were available, repertoires could be characterized only after the peak T cell response. After two AZD1222 doses, both the breadth and the depth of spike-specific TCRs were significantly higher than at day 0 and than in MenACWY recipients.

The germline V gene specifies MDHEN as CDR1 and SYDVKM as CDR2. The CDR3 covers 17 residues, taking in both the cysteine and the phenylalanine. Of the read, only the CDR3 DNA is kept; its 51 bases are in frame from base 1. Trimmed from V: 2 bases; trimmed from J: 4 bases; junction bases lacking a gene match: 11. Of note for this clone: No cognate antigen has been identified for it. Base-call qualities are not available, and no considerably larger clone is one nucleotide away.

The meaning of the sample's time point label: about 28 days (+/-7) after the second vaccine dose. AZD1222 recipients given second doses at about 4 weeks or at about 12 weeks were pooled, since spike-specific TCR depth and breadth were not found to differ between the two schedules. Vaccinee samples came from UK trials COV001 and COV002, including a single-blind randomized controlled phase 2/3 trial of AZD1222 (ChAdOx1 nCoV-19) in healthy adults. Trial participant PBMC samples were collected at day 0 and day 28 after the second dose for TCRbeta chain sequencing. The CDR3 regions of human TCRbeta chains were analyzed by immunosequencing. On the study's bioinformatics: Repertoire TCRs were checked for matches against a reference library of SARS-CoV-2-specific TCRs that had been generated using the MIRA antigen-specificity platform. Breadth meant the fraction of unique TCRs that were SARS-CoV-2-associated, whereas depth meant the fraction of total T cells that were SARS-CoV-2-associated. Using the MIRA data, every spike-specific TCR was mapped to the spike region that the TCR reacted to and assigned to either a CD4 or a CD8 class. Log10-transformed breadth and depth values were compared by one-way ANOVA with Sidak's multiple comparisons tests. The table comes from immuneACCESS by way of TCRdb, which keeps in-frame sequences with V and J called. Part of the clones is missing from these tables; in studies checked, under half for an unresolved V gene and the rest for unknown reasons. V, J and clone size are taken as reported in that table, and D and trimming were inferred from the DNA itself. The sample includes 150,000 or so clones, with about nine tenths observed a single time. Clones ranked in the top ten supply roughly 3% of the sample.

This receptor was identified in an adult who received the AZD1222 COVID-19 vaccine. This sequence uses TRBV28 and TRBJ2-3, and 8 junctional nucleotides match TRBD2. This sample comprised peripheral blood, obtained 28 days after the second AZD1222 dose. CDR3 protein: CASSLGQAGAWADTQYF. The nucleotide sequence is given as TGTGCCAGCAGTTTAGGCCAAGCGGGAGCTTGGGCAGATACGCAGTATTTT.